This record concerns one TCR beta chain sequence. As yet, its antigen is unknown. TCRdb redid the calling of the PCR reads with MiXCR, one entry per CDR3 protein. The table includes approximately 670,000 distinct CDR3 sequences, about 20% detected once. This CDR3 spans 18 amino acids. This specimen comes from a study of molecular identifiers for immune sequencing clone quantification. Study conclusions and caveats: Over 98% of CMV-specific effector molecules, but under 1% of naive ones, were in clones above 20 copies. Spiked TCR RNA from one Jurkat cell reportedly showed up when mixed among roughly 1 million naive cells.

The rearrangement joins TRBV21-1 to TRBJ2-7; the tabulated D call, TRBD1, remains unverified against the DNA. TRBV21-1 is termed a pseudogene. The clonotype originates from a human donor in good health. Some libraries in this study had Jurkat cell RNA spiked in. Input material: naive CD8+ T cells from blood, with Jurkat cell RNA spiked in. Described subset: FACS-sorted CD8+CD4-CCR7+CD45RA+ naive T cells. Here the CDR3 reads CAGPRQFPRLAGVYEQYF. CDR3 coding DNA: TGTGCCGGCCCGAGACAGTTCCCACGACTGGCGGGAGTCTACGAGCAGTACTTC.